This T cell receptor (beta chain) was recorded in a study of TIL therapy for anti-PD-1-resistant metastatic lung cancer (TCRdb year 2021). Concerning the study at large: Tumors were collected before any PD-1/PD-L1 blockade, after which patients were given nivolumab, and patients who progressed were given lymphodepletion, an infusion of expanded TIL and IL-2. Enrolled patients had a median age of around 51 years (range about 35-80) and a median tumor PD-L1 proportion score of 6%. Clonotypes were tracked across tumor, expanded TIL product and serial blood samples by T cell receptor beta sequencing of tumor and peripheral blood. Most of the cohort had lung adenocarcinoma, a few tumors were EGFR-mutant and two were ALK-rearranged, and half of the patients were current or former smokers. Across the cohort, whole-exome sequencing showed a median non-synonymous tumor mutation burden of approximately 1.5 mutations per megabase. Points the paper makes about the study in general: The baseline peripheral repertoire was partially replaced by infused TIL clonotypes, which then decayed over months, and persistence showed no apparent association with response. The study protocol defined all tumor marker inferences as exploratory. Because the cohort was highly selected, with more treatment-naive, never-smoker and oncogene-addicted patients than is typical, generalizability is limited.

The V and J ends are trimmed by 5 bases and 3 bases, leaving 13 bases between them. The CDR3 spans 15 residues, from the cysteine through the phenylalanine. Only the CDR3 portion is preserved as DNA: 45 bases, with reading frame beginning at the first base. CDR1 and CDR2 were assigned from the germline V gene (reference sequence) as MNHEY and SMNVEV. This clone was detected only a few times. This receptor's antigen is unknown. No per-base quality is available; no much larger clone lies one base away. In light of the paper, this sample's time point label describes: pre-treatment sample, taken before nivolumab and TIL therapy. Adults with stage 4 NSCLC were enrolled from late 2017 to early 2020 in a dual-center phase I trial. The samples were drawn from an open-label, single-arm phase I trial testing tumor-infiltrating lymphocyte therapy combined with nivolumab in advanced non-small cell lung cancer. Blood mononuclear cells were isolated from EDTA tubes by Ficoll gradient and were snap-frozen as pellets, and DNA was extracted with a Qiagen mini-prep kit.

Using bias-controlled multiplex PCR with the immunoSEQ v3 hsTCRB kit, the TCR beta CDR3 regions were amplified from genomic DNA. TCR libraries were sequenced on an Illumina NextSeq 500 to 1.5 million to 2.5 million read pairs for survey level or roughly 5-6.5 million for deep level. The paper's processing steps were these. V, D and J genes were assigned, non-productive sequences were removed, and clonality was reported by immunoSEQ Analyzer software. To compare repertoires between infused TIL and blood, productive Simpson clonality was used along with the Morisita overlap index of productive TRB rearrangements. Absolute clonotype counts in blood were estimated by multiplying the lymphocyte count by the CD3+ fraction and by the productive frequency of the clone. Here the immuneACCESS table is served through TCRdb, limited to in-frame sequences with V and J called. Missing clones are a known gap in these copies; in checked studies unresolved V genes cover under half, and the rest lacks a known reason. Clonal size and the V and J genes are those of that table, whereas D and trimming came from the DNA. In this sample the table shows approximately 45,000 clones, 65% to 80% of which occur a single time. The ten largest clonotypes hold about 15% of the sample.

The source is a man aged 70-80 years with non-small cell lung cancer. The sample was blood, taken at baseline. The chain is made from TRBV27 and TRBJ2-2, with an unclear D gene assignment. The CDR3 region has the sequence CASSPEIGYTGELFF. The nucleotides are TGTGCCAGCAGTCCCGAGATTGGCTACACCGGGGAGCTGTTTTTT.